Listed below are T cell receptor beta chains from one sample, sequenced in a study of blood T cell repertoires in COVID-19. Only in-frame clones appear in the TCRdb table, and some are missing; sequencing was by immunoSEQ multiplex PCR. Of more than 200,000 clones listed, around nine tenths are singletons. Sequencing used PBMCs or T cells enriched from blood (not recorded which). The receptors here all came from a woman in her twenties or thirties who had been exposed to COVID-19. Each CDR3 is given with its conserved first and last residue. The D gene is left open where the match is weak. Clone size is shown for a subset of rows, as once, few, many or a class of expanded clone.

D,size,J,V,DNA,CDR3
TRBD2,NA,TRBJ2-3,TRBV18,TGTGCCAGCTCACCACCGTTGACTAGCGGGAGAACAGATACGCAGTATTTT,CASSPPLTSGRTDTQYF
NA,NA,TRBJ2-7,TRBV19,TGTGCCAGTAGTATATTCGTGGGGGCAGTTGAGCAGTACTTC,CASSIFVGAVEQYF
TRBD1,NA,TRBJ1-1,TRBV6-2/TRBV6-3,TGTGCCAGCAGCCGACGGACAGGGGTCGTAGGCACTGAAGCTTTCTTT,CASSRRTGVVGTEAFF
TRBD2,once,TRBJ2-7,TRBV10-2,TGCGCCAGCAGTTATAAAAGGGAGGGACCCGAGCAGTACTTC,CASSYKREGPEQYF
TRBD1,NA,TRBJ2-1,TRBV5-1,TGCGCCAGCAGCCCCAACCTCCCGGACAGGGAAAATGAGCAGTTCTTC,CASSPNLPDRENEQFF
TRBD2,NA,TRBJ2-5,TRBV27,TGTGCCAGCAGTTTTAGCGGGGGGGTCCAAGAGACCCAGTACTTC,CASSFSGGVQETQYF
TRBD1,NA,TRBJ2-5,TRBV9,TGTGCCAGCAGCGTGCTGGACAGGACTGCAGGGACCCAGTACTTC,CASSVLDRTAGTQYF
NA,NA,TRBJ2-2,TRBV10-3,TGTGCCATCAGGACTAGTGGCGGGGAGCTGTTTTTT,CAIRTSGGELFF
NA,once,TRBJ2-3,TRBV19,TGTGCCAGTAGTACAGCAGGCTCTCGGGGAGATACGCAGTATTTT,CASSTAGSRGDTQYF
TRBD1,NA,TRBJ1-2,TRBV5-6,TGTGCCAGCAGCCTAGGACAGGTCTATGGCTACACCTTC,CASSLGQVYGYTF
TRBD1,NA,TRBJ1-1,TRBV4-1,TGCGCCAGCAGCCAAGGACAGGGGGGCCCCACTGAAGCTTTCTTT,CASSQGQGGPTEAFF
NA,once,TRBJ1-1,TRBV5-4,TGTGCCAGCAGCTCCGGACAGAACACTGAAGCTTTCTTT,CASSSGQNTEAFF
NA,NA,TRBJ1-1,TRBV6-1,TGTGCCAGCAGTGAAAGGGGGTTTACAACTGAAGCTTTCTTT,CASSERGFTTEAFF
NA,NA,TRBJ1-5,TRBV7-2,TGTGCCAGCAGCTTAAGTAGCGGTCAGCCCCAGCATTTT,CASSLSSGQPQHF
TRBD2,once,TRBJ2-1,TRBV4-2,TGTGCCAGCAGCCCGCGGGCTAGCGGGAGTGTAGGCAATGAGCAGTTCTTC,CASSPRASGSVGNEQFF
NA,few,TRBJ1-1,TRBV29-1,TGCAGCGTTGATCAGATTTCGAACACTGAAGCTTTCTTT,CSVDQISNTEAFF
NA,NA,TRBJ1-5,TRBV5-6,TGTGCCAGCAGCTACACAGGGAGTGGGAGCAATCAGCCCCAGCATTTT,CASSYTGSGSNQPQHF
TRBD1,NA,TRBJ1-5,TRBV30,TGTGCCTGGAGTGATGTGACAGGGGCTAGTAATCAGCCCCAGCATTTT,CAWSDVTGASNQPQHF
TRBD2,NA,TRBJ2-1,TRBV7-2,TGTGCCAGCAGCTCCAGGACTAGTCCCTACAATGAGCAGTTCTTC,CASSSRTSPYNEQFF
NA,NA,TRBJ2-1,TRBV18,TGTGCCAGCCCGCCTCGGGGCTCCTACAATGAGCAGTTCTTC,CASPPRGSYNEQFF
TRBD1,NA,TRBJ2-1,TRBV4-2,TGTGCCAGCAGCCAACGACACAGGGGATGGGGCAATGAGCAGTTCTTC,CASSQRHRGWGNEQFF
NA,once,TRBJ2-1,TRBV7-9,TGTGCCAGCAGCTTAGCTAGCGGAAGGAGGAATGAGCAGTTCTTC,CASSLASGRRNEQFF
NA,NA,TRBJ2-1,TRBV5-1,TGCGCCAGCAGCTTGGGTTCGGCGGTGAACAATGAGCAGTTCTTC,CASSLGSAVNNEQFF
NA,NA,TRBJ1-5,TRBV23-1,TGCGCCAGCAGTCAATCGGCGCGGCGGAGCAATCAGCCCCAGCATTTT,CASSQSARRSNQPQHF